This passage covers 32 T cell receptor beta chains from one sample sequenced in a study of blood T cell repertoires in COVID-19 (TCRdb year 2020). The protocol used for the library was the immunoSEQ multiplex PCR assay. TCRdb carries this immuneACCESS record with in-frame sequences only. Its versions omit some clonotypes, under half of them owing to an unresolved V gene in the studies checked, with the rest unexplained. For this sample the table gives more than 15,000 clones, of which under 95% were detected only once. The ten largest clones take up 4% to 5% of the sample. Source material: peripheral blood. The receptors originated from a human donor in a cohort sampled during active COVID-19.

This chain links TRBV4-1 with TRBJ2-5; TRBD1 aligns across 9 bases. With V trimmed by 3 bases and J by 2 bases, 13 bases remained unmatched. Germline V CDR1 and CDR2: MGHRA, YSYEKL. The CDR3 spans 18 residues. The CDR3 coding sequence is TGCGCCAGCAGCCAGGGCCCGGGACAGGGAAACTTTCAAGAGACCCAGTACTTC. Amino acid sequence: CASSQGPGQGNFQETQYF.

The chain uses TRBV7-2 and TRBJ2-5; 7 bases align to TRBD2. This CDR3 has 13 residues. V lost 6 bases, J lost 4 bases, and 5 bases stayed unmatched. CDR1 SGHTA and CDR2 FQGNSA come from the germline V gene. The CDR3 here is CASRKTSRETQYF. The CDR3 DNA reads TGTGCCAGCAGAAAGACTAGCAGAGAGACCCAGTACTTC.

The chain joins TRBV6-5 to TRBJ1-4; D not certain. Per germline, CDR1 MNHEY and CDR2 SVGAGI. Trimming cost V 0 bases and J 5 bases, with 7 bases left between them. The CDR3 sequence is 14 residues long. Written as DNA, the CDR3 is TGTGCCAGCAGTTACTCGAACGGGAATGAAAAACTGTTTTTT. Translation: CASSYSNGNEKLFF.

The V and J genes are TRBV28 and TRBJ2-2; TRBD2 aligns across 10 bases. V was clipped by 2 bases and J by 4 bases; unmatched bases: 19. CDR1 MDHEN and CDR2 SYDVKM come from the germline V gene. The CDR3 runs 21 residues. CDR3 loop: CASSLNRPTGAGLATTGELFF. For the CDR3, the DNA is TGTGCCAGCAGTTTAAACCGACCGACAGGGGCGGGACTAGCGACCACCGGGGAGCTGTTTTTT.

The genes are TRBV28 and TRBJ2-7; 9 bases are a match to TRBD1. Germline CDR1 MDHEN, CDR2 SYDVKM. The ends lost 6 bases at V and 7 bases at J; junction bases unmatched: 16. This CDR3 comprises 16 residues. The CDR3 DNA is TGTGCCAGCAGCCCACTGGGGACAGGGATAGCGGGTGAGCAGTACTTC. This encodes CASSPLGTGIAGEQYF.

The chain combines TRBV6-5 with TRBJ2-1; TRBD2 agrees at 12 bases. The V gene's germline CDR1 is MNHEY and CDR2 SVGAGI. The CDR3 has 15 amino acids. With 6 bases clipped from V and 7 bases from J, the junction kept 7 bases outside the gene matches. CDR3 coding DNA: TGTGCCAGCAGCAGGGCACTAGCGGGGGGAAATGAGCAGTTCTTC. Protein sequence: CASSRALAGGNEQFF.

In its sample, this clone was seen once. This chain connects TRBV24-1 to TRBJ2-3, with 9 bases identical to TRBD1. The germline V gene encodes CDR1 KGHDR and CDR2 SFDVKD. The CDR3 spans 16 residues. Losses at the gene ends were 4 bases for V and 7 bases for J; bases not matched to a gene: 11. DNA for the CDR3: TGTGCCACCAGTGACCGGGGACAGGGTAGCCCCTATACGCAGTATTTT. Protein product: CATSDRGQGSPYTQYF.

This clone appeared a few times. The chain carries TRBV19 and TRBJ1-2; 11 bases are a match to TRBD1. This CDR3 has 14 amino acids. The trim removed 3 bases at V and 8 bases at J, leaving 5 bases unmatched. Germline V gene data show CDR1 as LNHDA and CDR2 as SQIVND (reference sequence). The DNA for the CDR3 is TGTGCCAGTAGTATTGGGACAGGGGGACTCGGCTACACCTTC. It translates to CASSIGTGGLGYTF.

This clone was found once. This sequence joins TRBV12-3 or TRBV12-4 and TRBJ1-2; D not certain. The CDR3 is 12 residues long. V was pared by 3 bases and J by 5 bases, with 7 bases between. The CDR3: CASSFRAYGYTF. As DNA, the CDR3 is TGTGCCAGCAGTTTTAGAGCGTATGGCTACACCTTC.

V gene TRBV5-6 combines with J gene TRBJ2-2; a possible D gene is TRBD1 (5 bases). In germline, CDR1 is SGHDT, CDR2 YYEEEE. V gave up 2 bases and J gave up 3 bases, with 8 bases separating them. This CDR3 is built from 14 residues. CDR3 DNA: TGTGCCAGCAGCTTCAGGACATACACCGGGGAGCTGTTTTTT. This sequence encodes CASSFRTYTGELFF. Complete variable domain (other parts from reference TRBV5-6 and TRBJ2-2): DAGVTQSPTHLIKTRGQQVTLRCSPKSGHDTVSWYQQALGQGPQFIFQYYEEEERQRGNFPDRFSGHQFPNYSSELNVNALLLGDSALYLCASSFRTYTGELFFGEGSRLTVL.

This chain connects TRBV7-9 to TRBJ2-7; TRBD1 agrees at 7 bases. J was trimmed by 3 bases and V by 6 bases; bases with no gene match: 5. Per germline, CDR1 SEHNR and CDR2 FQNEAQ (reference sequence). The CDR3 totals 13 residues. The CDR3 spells CASRSGQFYEQYF. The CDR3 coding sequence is TGTGCCAGCAGGTCGGGACAGTTCTACGAGCAGTACTTC.

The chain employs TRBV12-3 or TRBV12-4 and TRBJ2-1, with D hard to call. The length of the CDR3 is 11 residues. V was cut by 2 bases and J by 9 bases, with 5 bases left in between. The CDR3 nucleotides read TGTGCCAGCAGTTTATTATCTGAGCAGTTCTTC. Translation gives CASSLLSEQFF.

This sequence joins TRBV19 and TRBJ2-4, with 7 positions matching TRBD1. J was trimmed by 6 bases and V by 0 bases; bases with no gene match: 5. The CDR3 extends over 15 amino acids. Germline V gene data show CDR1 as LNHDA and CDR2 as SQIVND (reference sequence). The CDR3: CASSIERQGGNIQYF. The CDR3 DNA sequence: TGTGCCAGTAGTATAGAAAGACAGGGCGGAAACATTCAGTACTTC.

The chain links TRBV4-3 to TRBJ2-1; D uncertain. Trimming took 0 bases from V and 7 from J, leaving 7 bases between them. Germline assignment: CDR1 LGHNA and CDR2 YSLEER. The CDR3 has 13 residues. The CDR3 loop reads CASSQDLRNEQFF. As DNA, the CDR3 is TGCGCCAGCAGCCAAGATCTGAGGAATGAGCAGTTCTTC.

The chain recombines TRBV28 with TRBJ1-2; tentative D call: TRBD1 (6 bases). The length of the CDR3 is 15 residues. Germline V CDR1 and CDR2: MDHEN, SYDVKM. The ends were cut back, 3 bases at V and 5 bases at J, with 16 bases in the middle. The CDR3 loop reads CASSLRQGGAYGYTF. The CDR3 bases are TGTGCCAGCAGTTTGCGTCAAGGGGGGGCTTATGGCTACACCTTC.

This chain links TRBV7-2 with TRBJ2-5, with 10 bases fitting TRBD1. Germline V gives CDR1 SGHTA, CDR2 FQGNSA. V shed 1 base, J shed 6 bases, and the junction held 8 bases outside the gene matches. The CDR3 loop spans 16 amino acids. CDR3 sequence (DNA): TGTGCCAGCAGCTTAGGACAGGGGGCGGGCGGAAAGACCCAGTACTTC. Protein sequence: CASSLGQGAGGKTQYF.

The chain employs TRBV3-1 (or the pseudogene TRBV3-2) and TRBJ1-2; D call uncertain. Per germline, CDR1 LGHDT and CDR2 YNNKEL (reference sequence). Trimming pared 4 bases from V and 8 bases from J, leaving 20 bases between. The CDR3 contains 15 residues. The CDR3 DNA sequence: TGTGCCAGCAGCCCGCGGATAGCAAAGGCTGAGGGCTACACCTTC. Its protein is CASSPRIAKAEGYTF.

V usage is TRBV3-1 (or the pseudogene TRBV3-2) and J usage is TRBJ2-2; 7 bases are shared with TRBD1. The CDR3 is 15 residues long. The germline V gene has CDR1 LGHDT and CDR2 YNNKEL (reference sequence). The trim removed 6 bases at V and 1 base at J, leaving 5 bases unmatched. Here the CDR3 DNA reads TGTGCCAGCAGACCGGGACAGAAGAACACCGGGGAGCTGTTTTTT. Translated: CASRPGQKNTGELFF.

The CDR3 DNA sequence: TGTGCCTGGACGCAACAGGGGAGGAACTATGGCTACACCTTC. Translation gives CAWTQQGRNYGYTF. The rearrangement links TRBV30 to TRBJ1-2; 7 nucleotides line up with TRBD1. CDR1 and CDR2 from the germline V gene are GTSNPN and SVGIG (reference sequence). The CDR3 contains 14 residues. V was clipped by 4 bases and J by 2 bases; unmatched bases: 7.

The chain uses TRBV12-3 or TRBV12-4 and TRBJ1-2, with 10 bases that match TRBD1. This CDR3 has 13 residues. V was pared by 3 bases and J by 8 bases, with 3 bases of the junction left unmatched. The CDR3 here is CASSFGTGVGYTF. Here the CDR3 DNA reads TGTGCCAGCAGTTTCGGGACAGGGGTCGGCTACACCTTC.

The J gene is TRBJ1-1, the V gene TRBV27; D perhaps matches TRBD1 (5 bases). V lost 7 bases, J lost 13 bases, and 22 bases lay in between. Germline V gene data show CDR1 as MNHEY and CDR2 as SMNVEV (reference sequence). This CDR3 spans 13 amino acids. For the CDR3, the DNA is TGTGCCAGCATCGGGACGGGGGATCCTAAATTTTTCTTT. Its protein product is CASIGTGDPKFFF.

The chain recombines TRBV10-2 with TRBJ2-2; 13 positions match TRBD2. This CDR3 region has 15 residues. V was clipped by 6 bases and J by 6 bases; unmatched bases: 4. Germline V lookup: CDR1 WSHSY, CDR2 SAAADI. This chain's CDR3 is CASRLAGGPSGELFF. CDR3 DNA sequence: TGCGCCAGCAGACTAGCGGGAGGGCCCTCCGGGGAGCTGTTTTTT.

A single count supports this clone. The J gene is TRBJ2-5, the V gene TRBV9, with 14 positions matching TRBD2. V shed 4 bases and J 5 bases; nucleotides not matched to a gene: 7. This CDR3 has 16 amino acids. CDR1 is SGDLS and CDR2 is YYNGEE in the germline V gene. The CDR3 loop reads CASSTRTSGGRETQYF. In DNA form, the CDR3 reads TGTGCCAGCAGCACCCGGACTAGCGGGGGGAGGGAGACCCAGTACTTC.

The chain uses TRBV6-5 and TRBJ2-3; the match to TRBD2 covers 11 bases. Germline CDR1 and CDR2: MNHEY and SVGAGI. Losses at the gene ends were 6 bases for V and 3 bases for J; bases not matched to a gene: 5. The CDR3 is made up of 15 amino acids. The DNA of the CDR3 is TGTGCCAGCAGGGTAGCGGGGGGGCCGACAGATACGCAGTATTTT. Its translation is CASRVAGGPTDTQYF.

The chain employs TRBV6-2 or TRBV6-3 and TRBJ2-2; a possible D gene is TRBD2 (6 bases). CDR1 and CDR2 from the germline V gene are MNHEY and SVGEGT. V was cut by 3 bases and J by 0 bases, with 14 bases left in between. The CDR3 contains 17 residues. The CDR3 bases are TGTGCCAGCAGTTATTTACTAGCTAGGGCGAACACCGGGGAGCTGTTTTTT. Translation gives CASSYLLARANTGELFF.

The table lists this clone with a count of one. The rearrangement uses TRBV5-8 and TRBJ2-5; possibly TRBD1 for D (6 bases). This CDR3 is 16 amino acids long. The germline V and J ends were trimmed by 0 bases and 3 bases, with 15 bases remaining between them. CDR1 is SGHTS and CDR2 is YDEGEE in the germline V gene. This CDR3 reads CASSLVGTILEETQYF. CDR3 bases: TGTGCCAGCAGCTTGGTTGGGACAATTTTAGAAGAGACCCAGTACTTC.

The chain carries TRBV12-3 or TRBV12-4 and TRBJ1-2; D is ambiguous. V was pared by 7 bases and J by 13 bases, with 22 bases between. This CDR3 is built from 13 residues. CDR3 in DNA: TGTGCCAGCACCTCCTTGGCGGGCCGTAAAATCACCTTC. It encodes CASTSLAGRKITF.

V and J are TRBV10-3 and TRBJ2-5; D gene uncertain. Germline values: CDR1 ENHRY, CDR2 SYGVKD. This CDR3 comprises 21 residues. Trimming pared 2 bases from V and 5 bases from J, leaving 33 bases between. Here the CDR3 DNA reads TGTGCCATCAGTGAGACCACCCCTTTCGGCGCCGCCAGGATTTTTCGGGAGACCCAGTACTTC. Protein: CAISETTPFGAARIFRETQYF.

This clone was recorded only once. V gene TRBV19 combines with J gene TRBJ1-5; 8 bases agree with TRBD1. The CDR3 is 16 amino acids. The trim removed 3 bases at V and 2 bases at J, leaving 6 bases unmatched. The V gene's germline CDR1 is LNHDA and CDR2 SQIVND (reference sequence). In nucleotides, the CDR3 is TGTGCCAGTAGTATTGGAGGGGGACAGGGCAATCAGCCCCAGCATTTT. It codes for CASSIGGGQGNQPQHF.

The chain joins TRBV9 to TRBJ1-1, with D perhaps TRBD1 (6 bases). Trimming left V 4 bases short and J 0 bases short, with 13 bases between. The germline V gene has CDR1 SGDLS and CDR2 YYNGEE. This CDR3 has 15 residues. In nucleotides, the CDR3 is TGTGCCAGCAGCCCCCTAGGGACAATGAACACTGAAGCTTTCTTT. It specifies CASSPLGTMNTEAFF.

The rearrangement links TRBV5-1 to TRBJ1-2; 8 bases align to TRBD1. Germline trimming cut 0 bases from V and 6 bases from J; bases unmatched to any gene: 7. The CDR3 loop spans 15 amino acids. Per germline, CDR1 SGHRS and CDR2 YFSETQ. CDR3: CASSLGDRQSDGYTF. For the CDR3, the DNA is TGCGCCAGCAGCTTGGGGGACAGGCAAAGTGATGGCTACACCTTC.

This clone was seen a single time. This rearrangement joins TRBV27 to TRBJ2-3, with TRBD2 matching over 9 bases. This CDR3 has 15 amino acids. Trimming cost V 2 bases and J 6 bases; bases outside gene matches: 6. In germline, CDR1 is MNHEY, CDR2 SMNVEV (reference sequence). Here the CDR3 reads CASSLAAGGRDTQYF. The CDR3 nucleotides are TGTGCCAGCAGTTTAGCGGCGGGAGGGCGGGATACGCAGTATTTT.